This T cell receptor beta chain was found in a study of blood T cell repertoires in COVID-19. Libraries were prepared by immunoSEQ multiplex PCR; TCRdb keeps only in-frame clonotypes and omits some of them. The sample includes 300,000 to 400,000 clones, 85% to 90% seen only once; the top ten take roughly 0.97%. Participants had their cohort set by participant-reported clinical history. The sample holds a few counts of this clone. Trimming left V 4 bases short and J 2 bases short, with 18 bases between. Germline CDR1 is KGHDR and CDR2 is SFDVKD. The CDR3 has 17 amino acids. This receptor was identified in a woman between 25 and 40 years old with acute COVID-19. The chain carries TRBV24-1 and TRBJ2-3; maybe TRBD1 (6 bases). Sequenced sample: PBMCs or T cells enriched from blood (not recorded which). The CDR3 sequence is CATSDHVIQGNTDTQYF. The CDR3 DNA reads TGTGCCACCAGTGACCACGTAATACAGGGAAACACAGATACGCAGTATTTT.